Included here is one TCR beta chain sequence, with context. Germline CDR1 and CDR2: GTSNPN and SVGIG (reference sequence). Trimming stripped 1 base from V and 7 bases from J, with 16 bases between. The CDR3 sequence is 15 residues long. TCRdb reprocessed the 5' RACE reads via MiXCR and lists one record per CDR3 protein. The sample comprises just over 150,000 distinct CDR3 sequences, around 18% of which are singletons, and about 8.2% rests with the top ten. The source of the sample is a study of CD8 T cells in ankylosing spondylitis. The TCR comes from a male donor with ankylosing spondylitis or in good health (not recorded which). Sequences were obtained from blood, either unsorted or a sorted T cell fraction (not recorded which). The chain links TRBV30 to TRBJ2-2; D possibly corresponds to TRBD2 (5 bases). The CDR3 protein is CAWSARPTKGGELFF. The CDR3 nucleotides read TGTGCCTGGAGTGCGAGACCGACTAAGGGCGGGGAGCTGTTTTTT.